This T cell receptor (beta chain) was retrieved from a study of T cell responses to AZD1222 COVID-19 vaccine. With 1 base removed from V and 7 bases from J, the gap between germline ends came to 11 bases. The CDR3 runs to 15 residues. Looked up from germline, CDR1 is LGHNT and CDR2 is FRNRAP. Clones were read by immunoSEQ multiplex PCR, and TCRdb kept only the in-frame ones, dropping some. The table includes 150,000 to 200,000 clones, 92% detected once. The sequence was obtained from an adult who received the AZD1222 COVID-19 vaccine. The sample here was peripheral blood, taken 28 days after the second AZD1222 dose. This rearrangement joins TRBV12-5 to TRBJ1-6; D is ambiguous. The CDR3 reads CASGLGRTGNSPLHF. CDR3 bases: TGTGCTAGTGGTTTGGGACGGACGGGGAATTCACCCCTCCACTTT.